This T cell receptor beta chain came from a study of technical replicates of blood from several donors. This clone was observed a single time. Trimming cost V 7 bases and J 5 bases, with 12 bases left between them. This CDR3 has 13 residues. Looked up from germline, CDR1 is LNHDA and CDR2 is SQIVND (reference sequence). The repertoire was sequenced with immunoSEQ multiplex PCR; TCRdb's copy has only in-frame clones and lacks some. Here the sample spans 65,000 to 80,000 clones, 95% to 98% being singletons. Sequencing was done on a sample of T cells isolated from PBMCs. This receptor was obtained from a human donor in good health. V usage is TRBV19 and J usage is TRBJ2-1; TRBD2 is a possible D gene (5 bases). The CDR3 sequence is CASTEVGDNEQFF. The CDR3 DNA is TGTGCCAGTACGGAGGTAGGAGACAATGAGCAGTTCTTC.